This entry features one T cell receptor (beta chain) sequence. This specimen belongs to a study of shared clonotypes between healthy human individuals. Replicate PCRs from sorted subsets contained 200 ng DNA, which is 30,000 to 35,000 T cell genomes. Sequencing used immunoSEQ multiplex PCR; TCRdb keeps in-frame clones, though not all of them. The sample lists some 500,000 clones; approximately 95% were seen once. V dropped 3 bases and J dropped 2; count of bases not matched to a gene: 9. The V gene's germline CDR1 is LNHNV and CDR2 YYDKDF (reference sequence). CDR3 length: 18 residues. The V call is TRBV15, the J call TRBJ1-5; TRBD1 aligns across 11 bases. Sample: naive CD4+ T cells sorted from blood. Subset described: CD45RA+ positively selected. The TCR comes from a woman in her twenties or thirties in good health. CDR3 bases: TGTGCCACCAGCAGCCCGGGACAGGGGGTTCTTGGCAATCAGCCCCAGCATTTT. Translating it yields CATSSPGQGVLGNQPQHF. Variable domain in full (rest from reference TRBV15 and TRBJ1-5): DAMVIQNPRYQVTQFGKPVTLSCSQTLNHNVMYWYQQKSSQAPKLLFHYYDKDFNNEADTPDNFQSRRPNTSFCFLDIRSPGLGDTAMYLCATSSPGQGVLGNQPQHFGDGTRLSIL.